This T cell receptor (beta chain) is from a study of T-cell reconstitution after alpha-beta-depleted transplantation in children. General study results and limits: Some patients owed their high day-60 TCRbeta diversity to surviving recipient T cells and thymic progenitors. Several hundred rapidly expanded clones from non-depleted graft cells reportedly supplied alpha-beta T cells about two months post-transplant.

Germline values: CDR1 SGHRS, CDR2 YFSETQ. The CDR3 covers 16 residues. V dropped 0 bases and J dropped 0; count of bases not matched to a gene: 4. This clonotype was observed a handful of times. Its antigen is unidentified. The TCRbeta library incorporated unique molecular identifiers. One entry per CDR3 protein, called by TCRdb with MiXCR from the PCR reads. The data show 700,000 to 850,000 distinct CDR3 sequences, about 16% seen once. This TCR was sampled from a male patient under 18 who had a stem cell transplant for acute lymphoblastic leukemia, so the T cells may come from the graft donor. V is TRBV5-1 and J is TRBJ2-7, with TRBD2 identical over 9 bases. Sequencing was performed on PBMCs, mostly from graft donor cells, taken 360 days after TCRalphabeta/CD19-depleted stem cell transplant. The CDR3: CASSLGLAAISYEQYF. The CDR3 DNA follows: TGCGCCAGCAGCTTGGGACTAGCGGCCATCTCCTACGAGCAGTACTTC.